Given below is one T cell receptor (beta chain) in context. Its specificity is unknown. This specimen comes from a study of T cell responses to AZD1222 COVID-19 vaccine. Per germline, CDR1 SEHNR and CDR2 FQNEAQ (reference sequence). There are 14 residues in the CDR3. Regarding the study as a whole: Most donors were white British, females outnumbered males, and clonal diversity was possibly underestimated. A reported finding is that nearly half of spike-specific TCRs target unmutated variant regions.

Measured with immunoSEQ multiplex PCR; TCRdb has only the in-frame clones, and not every one. The sample yields just over 15,000 clones, around 90% seen once. The sequenced sample was peripheral blood, obtained 28 days after the second AZD1222 dose. The receptor was derived from an adult who received the AZD1222 COVID-19 vaccine. V gene TRBV7-9 combines with J gene TRBJ2-2; 10 positions match TRBD2. Here the CDR3 reads CAISGRINTGELFF. The CDR3 DNA is TGTGCGATTAGCGGGAGGATAAACACCGGGGAGCTGTTTTTT.